One sample yielded the 7 T cell receptor beta chains listed below, sequenced in a study of tumor-infiltrating lymphocytes in primary liver carcinoma. TCR beta cDNA came from roughly 450 ng total RNA, primed with a constant-region primer. For TCR beta, libraries were produced by three nested multiplex PCR rounds using slightly modified ARM-PCR. TRBV1-TRBV30 forward primers paired with a C-beta reverse primer drove the first two PCR rounds, about 9 cycles each. TCRdb re-called the multiplex PCR reads with MiXCR, one entry per CDR3 protein. The sample holds about 32,000 distinct CDR3 sequences; about three quarters are singletons and the top ten take roughly a third. Extraction of RNA together with DNA used 20-30 mg of unsorted bulk tissue. Sample: liver tumor tissue from sampling region 5. Regarding subset: tumor region T5, tumor centre. These receptors originate from a man between 40 and 49 years old with primary liver carcinoma and hepatitis B virus infection.

A word on this clonotype: At one of its ends the junction is not consistent with the germline gene, which may arise from a read error. In nucleotides, the CDR3 is TGCGCCAGCAGGCCCCGGGAGGGAAGCACTGAAGCTTTGTTT. Residues: CASRPREGSTEALF. The chain links TRBV14 to TRBJ1-1; D ambiguous. The germline CDR1 and CDR2 sequences are SGHDN and FVKESK. This CDR3 has 14 residues.

The J gene is TRBJ2-3, the V gene TRBV12-3 or TRBV12-4, with 7 bases matching TRBD1. The CDR3 length is 17 residues. J gave up 2 bases and V 4 bases, and 12 bases lay outside the gene matches. CDR3 nucleotide sequence: TGTGCCAGCAGTTATCACCGGGACAGTTTAGTCACAGATACGCAGTATTTT. It encodes CASSYHRDSLVTDTQYF.

Regarding this clonotype: This may be a read error: a much more frequent sequence differs by one nucleotide. This chain connects TRBV28 to TRBJ1-6; 9 bases map to TRBD1. Germline CDR1 and CDR2: MDHEN and SYDVKM. The CDR3 has 16 residues. The CDR3 sequence: CASRTYHRGPDSPPHF. The CDR3 DNA follows: TGTGCCAGCAGGACGTATCACAGGGGGCCTGATTCACCCCCCCACTTT.

This clonotype occurred many times. The rearrangement links TRBV4-2 to TRBJ2-3; D may be TRBD2 (6 bases). The CDR3 is made up of 16 amino acids. The ends were cut back, 3 bases at V and 5 bases at J, with 18 bases in the middle. Germline CDR1 LGHNA, CDR2 YNFKEQ. CDR3 amino acids: CASSQTPGGWGDTQYF. For the CDR3, the DNA is TGTGCCAGCAGCCAGACCCCTGGGGGGTGGGGAGATACGCAGTATTTT.

Worth noting for this clonotype: The missing conserved phenylalanine or tryptophan at the end of this CDR3 makes a read error likely. The DNA is left out, because the CDR3 cannot be placed on it with certainty; the CDR3 is given as TCRdb lists it. The chain carries TRBV4-1 and TRBJ1-2; whether TRBD1, the table's D call, matches the DNA was not checked. Germline V gene data show CDR1 as MGHRA and CDR2 as YSYEKL. With termini counted, the CDR3 has 14 amino acids. CDR3 region: CASSQGYRNYGYTL.

This clonotype is classed as medium-sized. The J gene is TRBJ1-2, the V gene TRBV29-1, with unresolved D. The CDR3 spans 11 residues. Germline V lookup: CDR1 SQVTM, CDR2 ANQGSEA. The V and J ends lost 5 bases and 10 bases respectively, with 14 bases between them. CDR3 sequence reads: CSVMVSEAYTF. The CDR3 DNA sequence: TGCAGCGTTATGGTGTCGGAGGCCTACACCTTC.

As to this clonotype: An end of the junction does not agree with germline; a read error may underlie this. The chain links TRBV4-1 to TRBJ1-5, with unresolved D. There are 14 residues in the CDR3. CDR1 and CDR2 (germline): MGHRA, YSYEKL. The CDR3 protein is CASSPDGVNQPQQF. The CDR3 DNA sequence: TGCGCTAGCAGCCCCGACGGGGTTAATCAGCCCCAGCAGTTT.